The present entry profiles one TCR beta chain with its context. What antigen it recognizes has not been identified. No much larger clone exists at a distance of one base, and base qualities are not known. Amplification of TCR beta CDR3 regions was carried out from RNA transcripts. The first round of RT-PCR for the TCR CDR3 was performed with the HTBI primer set and the Qiagen OneStep RT-PCR kit. A second multiplex PCR round built the libraries, followed by size selection and purification. The libraries were sequenced on an Illumina HiSeq2000 using paired-end 100 bp reads. As for the authors' bioinformatics: SOAPnuke was used to process the raw data, throwing out any read that contained adapters or uncalled bases, had a mean Phred below 15, or lacked an exact constant-primer or identifier match. COPE v1.2.5 was used to merge the high-quality paired reads, and each unique nucleotide sequence was defined as a clonotype. MiTCR v1.1 was used to align the clonotypes against IMGT TRBV, TRBD and TRBJ reference segments. Only V-J combinations with frequency above 0.0001, covering 99% to 99.2% of repertoires, were analysed. The TCS score was defined as F50 (clonal expansion) divided by E x V (chaos), with BLOSUM62-based TCRdist calculated between CDR3 peptides within each V-J. Welch's t-statistics and random forest reduced 514 V-J features to 10 to 15, which were used in a naive Bayes classifier (R e1071). The public reads were run again by TCRdb, first through fastp at Q25 and then through MiXCR, and only productive beta chains were kept. Each CDR3 protein appears once, grouped with its most common genes and DNA. The V and J calls shown here were made by TCRdb, not taken from the authors' results. This sample gives 300,000 to 450,000 distinct CDR3 sequences in total; roughly 25% of them show up just once. Around four fifths of the sample is held by the ten biggest clonotypes.

The data belong to a study of T cells in Graves' hyperthyroidism and ophthalmopathy (dated by TCRdb to between 2018 and 2021). Regarding the complete study: Peripheral blood samples were taken at the time of initial diagnosis, prior to any treatment. TCR Vbeta CDR3 sequencing of 130 to 150 peripheral blood samples (over 40 ophthalmopathy, over 70 hyperthyroidism and approximately 17 progressor patients) is reported in the paper. An independent validation cohort of 18 to 20 hyperthyroidism patients and about 15 patients who later progressed to ophthalmopathy tested prospective prediction of ophthalmopathy. Thyroid tissue and blood T-cell repertoires from six or seven Graves' hyperthyroidism patients were also compared in the study. For training and testing, the roughly 100 patients in the discovery cohort were randomly divided in a 7:3 ratio. To identify TCR V-J signatures that set the groups apart, the researchers used a discovery cohort of about a hundred patients, made up of fewer than 50 with Graves' ophthalmopathy and some 55 with stable Graves' hyperthyroidism. After sampling, hyperthyroidism patients received methimazole starting at 30 mg daily, and ophthalmopathy patients received high-dose intravenous methylprednisolone.

The germline ends are 13 bases apart after V is trimmed by 7 bases and J by 3 bases. Reading the germline V gene (reference sequence) gives CDR1 LNHNV and CDR2 YYDKDF. From the cysteine through the phenylalanine, the CDR3 covers 13 amino acids. Only CDR3 DNA is held: 39 bases, read in frame from base 1. The full study reports these points: Blood samples also contained most of the expanded thyroid clonotypes (frequency above 0.001), which suggests that blood repertoires may reflect thyroid immune responses. A 13 V-J signature model separated ophthalmopathy from stable hyperthyroidism, with around 91% sensitivity and 81% to 83% specificity in cross-validation and 80%/75% in testing. In validation, progression to ophthalmopathy was predicted by the model with almost 71% sensitivity and 72.22% specificity, a median of around 5.9 months before onset. No statistical method was used to fix the sample size in advance, and group allocation was not hidden from the investigators.

Stable Graves' hyperthyroidism was defined as no progression to ophthalmopathy during 18 months of follow-up. Hyperthyroidism patients were newly diagnosed, had a disease duration of under 2 months, and were aged 18 to 65 years. Any patient with an uncontrolled infection, another autoimmune disease, pregnancy or lactation was excluded. Diagnoses were based on clinical symptoms, serum thyroxine and TRAb, thyroid ultrasound and orbital computed tomography. PBMCs were separated from about 10 ml of fresh peripheral blood using Ficoll-Paque density gradient centrifugation. Total RNA was extracted with Trizol reagent, and quality was checked on an Agilent 2100 Bioanalyzer.

The clonotype originates from a man aged 50 to 59 with Graves' hyperthyroidism. Recombination connected TRBV15 to TRBJ2-7, with TRBD1 as a weak D call on 6 bases. What was sequenced was blood. The DNA reads TGTGCCACCACACAGGGATCTAACTACGAGCAGTACTTC. The resulting protein is CATTQGSNYEQYF.